Listed below are T cell receptor beta chains from one sample, sequenced in a study of blood T cell repertoires in COVID-19. TCRdb's table, derived via immunoSEQ multiplex PCR, lists solely in-frame clones and lacks some. In the table there are 250,000 or so clones, about 87% of which are singletons. Sequenced input: peripheral blood. All receptors come from a man in his thirties or forties with COVID-19, enrolled during active disease. Each CDR3 is given with its conserved first and last residue. D genes are given only for firm matches. Not every row has a clone size; where given, it reads once, few, many or a size class.

V gene	J gene	clone size	D gene	CDR3 DNA	CDR3 protein
TRBV7-3	TRBJ1-2	-	TRBD1	TGTGCCAGCAGCTTAAGCCGGGACAGTCGTAATGGCTACACCTTC	CASSLSRDSRNGYTF
TRBV5-1	TRBJ1-2	-	-	TGCGCCAGCAGCTTAGGTCAGGGATTCTATGGCTACACCTTC	CASSLGQGFYGYTF
TRBV5-6	TRBJ2-1	-	-	TGTGCCAGCAGCCAAAGTGAGGATAACTCCTACAATGAGCAGTTCTTC	CASSQSEDNSYNEQFF
TRBV19	TRBJ2-1	-	TRBD1	TGTGCCAGTAAACGGGACAGGGAGGGTAACAATGAGCAGTTCTTC	CASKRDREGNNEQFF
TRBV19	TRBJ1-6	-	-	TGTGCCAGTAGTTTGGGGGGAAGGTCCTATAATTCACCCCTCCACTTT	CASSLGGRSYNSPLHF
TRBV25-1	TRBJ1-6	-	-	TGTGCCAGCAGTGTGGGGACAACGAATTCACCCCTCCACTTT	CASSVGTTNSPLHF
TRBV18	TRBJ1-2	-	-	TGTGCCAGCTCACCCGGACAAACGCTAAACTATGGCTACACCTTC	CASSPGQTLNYGYTF
TRBV2	TRBJ1-6	-	-	TGTGCCAGCATGTGGACAGTACGATCACCCCTCCACTTT	CASMWTVRSPLHF
TRBV18	TRBJ2-3	-	TRBD1	TGTGCCAGCTCACCAAGACAGGGGTCTCAGGAGGCAGATACGCAGTATTTT	CASSPRQGSQEADTQYF
TRBV10-3	TRBJ2-5	-	TRBD2	TGTGCCATCAGCGGAGGACTAGCGGTACTCCAAGAGACCCAGTACTTC	CAISGGLAVLQETQYF
TRBV11-2	TRBJ2-7	once	TRBD1	TGTGCCAGCAGCTTATCGCAGACAGGGACCTACGAGCAGTACTTC	CASSLSQTGTYEQYF
TRBV7-9	TRBJ1-3	-	TRBD1	TGTGCCAGCCGGACAGGGGGCTACTCTGGAAACACCATATATTTT	CASRTGGYSGNTIYF
TRBV18	TRBJ1-2	-	-	TGTGCCAGCTCACCACCCGAGGCCGTCTATGGCTACACCTTC	CASSPPEAVYGYTF
TRBV19	TRBJ1-2	-	TRBD1	TGTGCCAGTAGTGGGGACGACAGGGGGCCCCCTAACTATGGCTACACCTTC	CASSGDDRGPPNYGYTF
TRBV12-3/TRBV12-4	TRBJ2-3	-	-	TGTGCCAGCAGTTCTTCATCGGGAGATACGCAGTATTTT	CASSSSSGDTQYF
TRBV7-7	TRBJ2-3	-	-	TGTGCCAGCAGCTTAGGATCATCGGGGGCAGATACGCAGTATTTT	CASSLGSSGADTQYF
TRBV29-1	TRBJ1-3	-	TRBD1	TGCAGCGCCATCCTAGACAGGGCTGGAAACACCATATATTTT	CSAILDRAGNTIYF
TRBV29-1	TRBJ1-1	-	TRBD1	TGCAGCGTTGGACAGGGCTCGGAAGCTTTCTTT	CSVGQGSEAFF
TRBV30	TRBJ1-5	-	-	TGTGCCTGGAGTGTAGGAACAGTGGGCTATCAGCCCCAGCATTTT	CAWSVGTVGYQPQHF
TRBV24-1	TRBJ2-7	-	-	TGTGCCACCAGTGATCCAACAGGGAACGAGCAGTACTTC	CATSDPTGNEQYF
TRBV9	TRBJ2-1	-	TRBD2	TGTGCCAGCAGCGTAGCTCCTCTAGCGGGAGGGCAAAATGAGCAGTTCTTC	CASSVAPLAGGQNEQFF
TRBV6-5	TRBJ1-1	-	-	TGTGCCAGCGGAGCACAGGGTAGGGTCACTGAAGCTTTCTTT	CASGAQGRVTEAFF
TRBV5-1	TRBJ2-7	-	-	TGCGCCAGCAGCTTTGCCGGGGCCTACGAGCAGTACTTC	CASSFAGAYEQYF
TRBV18	TRBJ1-2	-	-	TGTGCCAGCTCACCGCCAGGGGTTGGAAGTAACTATGGCTACACCTTC	CASSPPGVGSNYGYTF
TRBV7-3	TRBJ1-2	-	-	TGTGCCAGCAGCTCGACAGCATCGGGCGGCTACACCTTC	CASSSTASGGYTF
TRBV29-1	TRBJ2-7	-	-	TGCAGCGTGCAACAGGAACCAAGCTCCTACGAGCAGTACTTC	CSVQQEPSSYEQYF
TRBV2	TRBJ1-1	-	-	TGTGCCAGCAGTGAGGGCAAATTGAACACTGAAGCTTTCTTT	CASSEGKLNTEAFF
TRBV6-5	TRBJ1-1	once	TRBD1	TGTGCCAGCAGTTTAGGACAGGGGGCTACTCCTGGCGGAGCTTTCTTT	CASSLGQGATPGGAFF
TRBV6-5	TRBJ1-1	-	-	TGTGCCAGCAGATACTACAGTGACACTGAAGCTTTCTTT	CASRYYSDTEAFF
TRBV5-1	TRBJ1-6	-	TRBD1	TGCGCCAGCAGCCCTGAGGGGGCCCCAGGGTCACCCCTCCACTTT	CASSPEGAPGSPLHF
TRBV6-1	TRBJ2-3	-	TRBD1	TGTGCCAGCAGTGAAAAAGACAGGGGATATGGGGATACGCAGTATTTT	CASSEKDRGYGDTQYF
TRBV6-5	TRBJ1-4	-	-	TGTGCCAGCAGTTACAGGGGTCAGGGGGAAAAACTGTTTTTT	CASSYRGQGEKLFF
TRBV28	TRBJ1-1	-	TRBD1	TGTGCCAGCAGTTTACCCAGGGGGTTCACTGAAGCTTTCTTT	CASSLPRGFTEAFF
TRBV19	TRBJ1-4	few	-	TGTGCCAGTACCCCTGGGAGCCGTCCAAAACTGTTTTTT	CASTPGSRPKLFF
TRBV5-4	TRBJ1-3	-	-	TGTGCCAGCAGGACAGGCCTTGGAAACACCATATATTTT	CASRTGLGNTIYF
TRBV7-2	TRBJ2-1	-	TRBD1	TGTGCCAGCAGCTTACAGACAGGGTCCTCCTACAATGAGCAGTTCTTC	CASSLQTGSSYNEQFF
TRBV7-9	TRBJ1-2	once	-	TGTGCCAGCAGCTTAGATGCCAGCTATGGCTACACCTTC	CASSLDASYGYTF
TRBV5-6	TRBJ2-2	-	-	TGTGCCAGCGGGGACGGGAGACAAAGCGGGGAGCTGTTTTTT	CASGDGRQSGELFF
TRBV6-5	TRBJ1-1	-	-	TGTGCCAGCAGTTCCGTGGGCTTTTTGAACACTGAAGCTTTCTTT	CASSSVGFLNTEAFF
TRBV2	TRBJ1-3	once	-	TGTGCCAGCAGTTCCAGGGACTCTGGAAACACCATATATTTT	CASSSRDSGNTIYF
TRBV28	TRBJ2-4	-	-	TGTGCCAGCAATGAAGCGGCCAAAAACATTCAGTACTTC	CASNEAAKNIQYF
TRBV7-3	TRBJ2-2	-	-	TGTGCCAGCAGCAATGGACGGGGATCGAACACCGGGGAGCTGTTTTTT	CASSNGRGSNTGELFF
TRBV6-5	TRBJ1-2	-	-	TGTGCCAGCAGTTACCGGACAGACAGTTACTATGGCTACACCTTC	CASSYRTDSYYGYTF
TRBV5-6	TRBJ1-5	-	-	TGTGCCAGCAGTTTCGGTCCCGGGGGAAGGAATCAGCCCCAGCATTTT	CASSFGPGGRNQPQHF
TRBV29-1	TRBJ1-1	-	TRBD1	TGCAGCGTCCCGCCAGGGGGTACTGAAGCTTTCTTT	CSVPPGGTEAFF
TRBV30	TRBJ1-2	-	-	TGTGCCTGGAGTGTACACGAGGGTGGCTACACCTTC	CAWSVHEGGYTF
TRBV10-3	TRBJ2-7	once	-	TGTGCCATCAGTGGGACACTTACCTACGAGCAGTACTTC	CAISGTLTYEQYF
TRBV18	TRBJ2-7	-	TRBD1	TGTGCCAGCTCACCAAACCTTAACAGGGGGGCCGCCTCCTACGAGCAGTACTTC	CASSPNLNRGAASYEQYF
TRBV24-1	TRBJ1-2	once	TRBD1	TGTGCCACCAGTGAGCAGACAGGGAAATTGGGCTACACCTTC	CATSEQTGKLGYTF
TRBV30	TRBJ1-1	-	-	TGTGCCTGGAGTGACAAGAATATGAACACTGAAGCTTTCTTT	CAWSDKNMNTEAFF
TRBV3-1/TRBV3-2	TRBJ1-6	-	TRBD1	TGTGCCAGCAGTACGGGACAGGGTAATTCACCCCTCCACTTT	CASSTGQGNSPLHF
TRBV5-6	TRBJ2-7	-	TRBD2	TGTGCCAGCAGCTCCACGAGGGGCTCCGGGACTAGCACGGACGAGCAGTACTTC	CASSSTRGSGTSTDEQYF
TRBV15	TRBJ2-1	-	TRBD2	TGTGCCACCAGCAGAGATGCGGGGGTTAGTGAGCAGTTCTTC	CATSRDAGVSEQFF
TRBV19	TRBJ1-2	-	-	TGTGCCTCCCGATCTACCAACTATGGCTACACCTTC	CASRSTNYGYTF
TRBV2	TRBJ2-7	-	TRBD1	TGTGCCAGCAGGAGGACAGGGTATGGCAACTACGAGCAGTACTTC	CASRRTGYGNYEQYF
TRBV6-2/TRBV6-3	TRBJ2-7	-	-	TGTGCCAGCAGTTTTCGGTACGAGCAGTACTTC	CASSFRYEQYF
TRBV7-8	TRBJ1-2	-	TRBD1	TGTGCCAGCAGCTTAGAAGGACAGGGTCTCTATGGCTACACCTTC	CASSLEGQGLYGYTF
TRBV28	TRBJ1-1	-	-	TGTGCCAGCAGTAGCCCCGGGGGGAGCGGTGAAGCTTTCTTT	CASSSPGGSGEAFF